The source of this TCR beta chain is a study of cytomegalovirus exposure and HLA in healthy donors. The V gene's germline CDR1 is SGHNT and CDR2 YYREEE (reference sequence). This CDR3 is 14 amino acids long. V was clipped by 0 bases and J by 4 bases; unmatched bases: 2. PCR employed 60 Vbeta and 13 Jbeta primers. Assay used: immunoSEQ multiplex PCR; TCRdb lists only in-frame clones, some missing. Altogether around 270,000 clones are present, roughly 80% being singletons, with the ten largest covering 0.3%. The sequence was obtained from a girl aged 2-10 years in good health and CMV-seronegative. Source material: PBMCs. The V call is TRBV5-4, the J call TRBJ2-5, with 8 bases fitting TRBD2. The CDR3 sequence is CASSLGSGRETQYF. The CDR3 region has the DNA TGTGCCAGCAGCTTGGGGAGCGGGAGAGAGACCCAGTACTTC.